Listed below are T cell receptor beta chains from one sample, sequenced in a study of blood T cell repertoires in COVID-19. Clones were sequenced by immunoSEQ multiplex PCR, and TCRdb holds only the in-frame ones, with some missing. The sample includes around 190,000 clones, around 84% seen only once; the top ten take about 3.3%. The specimen was PBMCs or T cells enriched from blood (not recorded which). These receptors were obtained from a woman in her 30s who had been exposed to COVID-19. CDR3s include the opening cysteine and the closing phenylalanine or tryptophan. Fields, in order: D gene, V gene, clone size, J gene, CDR3 protein, CDR3 DNA. D genes are given only for firm matches. Clone size is shown for a subset of rows, as once, few, many or a class of expanded clone.

d_call: -
v_call: TRBV29-1
clone_size: -
j_call: TRBJ2-1
cdr3_aa: CSATASTYNEQFF
cdr3_nt: TGCAGCGCTACAGCTTCTACCTACAATGAGCAGTTCTTC

d_call: TRBD1
v_call: TRBV2
clone_size: -
j_call: TRBJ1-3
cdr3_aa: CASSGDRGVNGNTIYF
cdr3_nt: TGTGCCAGCAGTGGGGACAGGGGCGTAAATGGAAACACCATATATTTT

d_call: TRBD1
v_call: TRBV19
clone_size: -
j_call: TRBJ1-6
cdr3_aa: CATADRGGTYNSPLHF
cdr3_nt: TGTGCCACCGCGGACAGGGGAGGAACCTATAATTCACCCCTCCACTTT

d_call: TRBD1
v_call: TRBV6-6
clone_size: -
j_call: TRBJ2-7
cdr3_aa: CASTSSDRGTYEQYF
cdr3_nt: TGTGCCAGCACCTCCTCTGACAGGGGGACCTACGAGCAGTACTTC

d_call: -
v_call: TRBV30
clone_size: -
j_call: TRBJ2-7
cdr3_aa: CAWSADSSYEQYF
cdr3_nt: TGTGCCTGGAGCGCGGACAGCTCCTACGAGCAGTACTTC

d_call: TRBD2
v_call: TRBV3-1/TRBV3-2
clone_size: -
j_call: TRBJ2-7
cdr3_aa: CASSSMNGGRAYEQYF
cdr3_nt: TGTGCCAGCAGCTCGATGAATGGGGGGAGGGCCTACGAGCAGTACTTC

d_call: -
v_call: TRBV7-8
clone_size: -
j_call: TRBJ1-4
cdr3_aa: CASSLRGRGTNEKLFF
cdr3_nt: TGTGCCAGCAGCTTACGGGGCAGGGGAACTAATGAAAAACTGTTTTTT

d_call: -
v_call: TRBV4-1
clone_size: -
j_call: TRBJ2-1
cdr3_aa: CASSQARLDSRQFF
cdr3_nt: TGCGCCAGCAGCCAAGCCCGACTAGATTCCCGACAGTTCTTC

d_call: -
v_call: TRBV7-8
clone_size: -
j_call: TRBJ2-5
cdr3_aa: CASSGGAGEWETQYF
cdr3_nt: TGTGCCAGCAGCGGGGGGGCAGGGGAGTGGGAGACCCAGTACTTC

d_call: TRBD1
v_call: TRBV30
clone_size: -
j_call: TRBJ2-5
cdr3_aa: CAFGTVGETQYF
cdr3_nt: TGTGCCTTTGGGACAGTAGGAGAGACCCAGTACTTC

d_call: -
v_call: TRBV5-1
clone_size: -
j_call: TRBJ2-5
cdr3_aa: CASSLNPGGRQETQYF
cdr3_nt: TGCGCCAGCAGCTTAAATCCCGGGGGGCGACAAGAGACCCAGTACTTC

d_call: TRBD1
v_call: TRBV18
clone_size: -
j_call: TRBJ1-2
cdr3_aa: CASSPMEGAPGYTF
cdr3_nt: TGTGCCAGCTCACCAATGGAGGGGGCGCCGGGCTACACCTTC

d_call: TRBD1
v_call: TRBV7-9
clone_size: -
j_call: TRBJ1-3
cdr3_aa: CASSLSSGGIGNTIYF
cdr3_nt: TGTGCCAGCAGCTTAAGTTCAGGGGGTATCGGCAACACCATATATTTT

d_call: TRBD1
v_call: TRBV9
clone_size: medium-sized
j_call: TRBJ2-1
cdr3_aa: CASSIAYRGNNEQFF
cdr3_nt: TGTGCCAGCAGCATAGCTTACAGGGGGAACAATGAGCAGTTCTTC

d_call: -
v_call: TRBV1
clone_size: -
j_call: TRBJ2-3
cdr3_aa: CTSSQDLAGGVSTDTQYF
cdr3_nt: TGCACCAGCAGCCAAGATCTAGCGGGGGGGGTCAGCACAGATACGCAGTATTTT

d_call: -
v_call: TRBV5-1
clone_size: -
j_call: TRBJ1-6
cdr3_aa: CASSLDTGSRSPLHF
cdr3_nt: TGCGCCAGCAGCTTGGATACAGGGTCTAGGTCACCCCTCCACTTT

d_call: -
v_call: TRBV2
clone_size: -
j_call: TRBJ2-1
cdr3_aa: CASSWGTVEQFF
cdr3_nt: TGTGCCAGCAGTTGGGGCACAGTCGAGCAGTTCTTC

d_call: -
v_call: TRBV14
clone_size: -
j_call: TRBJ2-3
cdr3_aa: CASSQYRVTDTQYF
cdr3_nt: TGTGCCAGCAGCCAATACAGGGTTACAGATACGCAGTATTTT

d_call: -
v_call: TRBV27
clone_size: once
j_call: TRBJ1-1
cdr3_aa: CASSFGRKAEAFF
cdr3_nt: TGTGCCAGCAGTTTCGGGAGGAAAGCTGAAGCTTTCTTT

d_call: -
v_call: TRBV2
clone_size: -
j_call: TRBJ1-1
cdr3_aa: CASSPRGNTEAFF
cdr3_nt: TGTGCCAGCAGCCCCCGGGGGAACACTGAAGCTTTCTTT

d_call: TRBD1
v_call: TRBV7-2
clone_size: -
j_call: TRBJ1-3
cdr3_aa: CASSIGTAGNTIYF
cdr3_nt: TGTGCCAGCAGCATTGGGACAGCTGGAAACACCATATATTTT

d_call: -
v_call: TRBV14
clone_size: -
j_call: TRBJ1-2
cdr3_aa: CASSQNREFFYGYTF
cdr3_nt: TGTGCCAGCAGCCAAAACCGGGAGTTTTTCTATGGCTACACCTTC

d_call: -
v_call: TRBV27
clone_size: once
j_call: TRBJ2-7
cdr3_aa: CASFTSDYEQYF
cdr3_nt: TGTGCCAGTTTCACTTCCGACTACGAGCAGTACTTC

d_call: -
v_call: TRBV7-9
clone_size: -
j_call: TRBJ1-3
cdr3_aa: CASSLLGALGNTIYF
cdr3_nt: TGTGCCAGCAGCTTATTGGGGGCGCTTGGAAACACCATATATTTT

d_call: -
v_call: TRBV19
clone_size: -
j_call: TRBJ1-2
cdr3_aa: CASMNRTRYGYTF
cdr3_nt: TGTGCCAGTATGAACAGGACCCGTTATGGCTACACCTTC

d_call: -
v_call: TRBV7-3
clone_size: -
j_call: TRBJ1-6
cdr3_aa: CASSLDHRGAPLHF
cdr3_nt: TGTGCCAGCAGCTTAGATCATCGCGGGGCACCCCTCCACTTT

d_call: TRBD1
v_call: TRBV24-1
clone_size: -
j_call: TRBJ1-2
cdr3_aa: CATSDANRGGYTF
cdr3_nt: TGTGCCACCAGTGATGCGAACAGGGGAGGCTACACCTTC

d_call: -
v_call: TRBV5-1
clone_size: -
j_call: TRBJ1-4
cdr3_aa: CASSADQGEKLFF
cdr3_nt: TGCGCCAGCAGCGCGGATCAGGGGGAAAAACTGTTTTTT

d_call: TRBD2
v_call: TRBV3-1/TRBV3-2
clone_size: -
j_call: TRBJ2-3
cdr3_aa: CASSHIRPGGAGADTQYF
cdr3_nt: TGTGCCAGCAGCCATATCCGTCCCGGGGGGGCGGGCGCAGATACGCAGTATTTT

d_call: TRBD1
v_call: TRBV5-8
clone_size: -
j_call: TRBJ1-5
cdr3_aa: CASSLDRGNQPQHF
cdr3_nt: TGTGCCAGCAGCTTGGACAGGGGTAATCAGCCCCAGCATTTT

d_call: -
v_call: TRBV2
clone_size: -
j_call: TRBJ2-5
cdr3_aa: CASSWGVETQYF
cdr3_nt: TGTGCCAGCAGTTGGGGGGTCGAGACCCAGTACTTC

d_call: -
v_call: TRBV6-6
clone_size: few
j_call: TRBJ2-7
cdr3_aa: CASSYSPFLEQYF
cdr3_nt: TGTGCCAGCAGTTACTCCCCGTTCCTCGAGCAGTACTTC

d_call: -
v_call: TRBV24-1
clone_size: once
j_call: TRBJ2-1
cdr3_aa: CATSDSPNGLGEQFF
cdr3_nt: TGTGCCACCAGTGATTCCCCGAACGGACTCGGTGAGCAGTTCTTC

d_call: TRBD1
v_call: TRBV5-5
clone_size: once
j_call: TRBJ2-3
cdr3_aa: CASSLTGVGTDTQYF
cdr3_nt: TGTGCCAGCAGCTTGACAGGGGTAGGGACAGATACGCAGTATTTT

d_call: -
v_call: TRBV7-3
clone_size: -
j_call: TRBJ1-4
cdr3_aa: CASSPTGTNEKLFF
cdr3_nt: TGTGCCAGCAGCCCGACCGGGACAAATGAAAAACTGTTTTTT

d_call: -
v_call: TRBV6-5
clone_size: -
j_call: TRBJ2-7
cdr3_aa: CASRPRDSDYEQYF
cdr3_nt: TGTGCCAGCAGACCTAGGGACTCCGACTACGAGCAGTACTTC

d_call: -
v_call: TRBV19
clone_size: few
j_call: TRBJ1-3
cdr3_aa: CASTPLLPSGNTIYF
cdr3_nt: TGTGCCAGCACTCCCCTCCTCCCCTCTGGAAACACCATATATTTT

d_call: -
v_call: TRBV7-8
clone_size: -
j_call: TRBJ2-7
cdr3_aa: CASSLEGVQTGVDYEQYF
cdr3_nt: TGTGCCAGCAGCTTAGAGGGGGTACAAACAGGAGTCGACTACGAGCAGTACTTC

d_call: TRBD1
v_call: TRBV11-2
clone_size: -
j_call: TRBJ1-4
cdr3_aa: CASSWDRTDEKLFF
cdr3_nt: TGTGCCAGCAGCTGGGACAGGACGGATGAAAAACTGTTTTTT

d_call: TRBD1
v_call: TRBV11-2
clone_size: -
j_call: TRBJ1-1
cdr3_aa: CASSFRGQALPF
cdr3_nt: TGTGCCAGCAGCTTTAGAGGACAGGCGCTACCGTTT

d_call: TRBD2
v_call: TRBV4-3
clone_size: few
j_call: TRBJ2-7
cdr3_aa: CASSQDSSAGGSYEQYF
cdr3_nt: TGCGCCAGCAGCCAAGATTCTTCGGCGGGGGGTTCCTACGAGCAGTACTTC

d_call: -
v_call: TRBV9
clone_size: many
j_call: TRBJ1-4
cdr3_aa: CASSPREEGSEKLFF
cdr3_nt: TGTGCCAGCAGCCCGAGGGAAGAGGGATCTGAAAAACTGTTTTTT

d_call: -
v_call: TRBV27
clone_size: many
j_call: TRBJ2-2
cdr3_aa: CASSLSSANTGELFF
cdr3_nt: TGTGCCAGCAGTTTAAGCAGCGCGAACACCGGGGAGCTGTTTTTT

d_call: -
v_call: TRBV20-1
clone_size: few
j_call: TRBJ1-1
cdr3_aa: CSATPNTEAFF
cdr3_nt: TGCAGTGCTACTCCGAACACTGAAGCTTTCTTT

d_call: TRBD1
v_call: TRBV14
clone_size: -
j_call: TRBJ2-7
cdr3_aa: CASSPLDRYEQYF
cdr3_nt: TGTGCCAGCAGCCCCTTGGACAGGTACGAGCAGTACTTC

d_call: -
v_call: TRBV30
clone_size: -
j_call: TRBJ1-2
cdr3_aa: CAWSPRVFGGYTF
cdr3_nt: TGTGCCTGGAGTCCCCGGGTGTTTGGTGGCTACACCTTC

d_call: TRBD1
v_call: TRBV6-6
clone_size: -
j_call: TRBJ1-5
cdr3_aa: CASSYKLGGGQPQHF
cdr3_nt: TGTGCCAGCAGTTATAAGTTAGGGGGCGGACAGCCCCAGCATTTT

d_call: -
v_call: TRBV5-4
clone_size: -
j_call: TRBJ1-4
cdr3_aa: CASSSGGFRGDLEKLFF
cdr3_nt: TGTGCCAGCAGCTCGGGAGGGTTCAGGGGCGATTTGGAAAAACTGTTTTTT

d_call: -
v_call: TRBV5-5
clone_size: once
j_call: TRBJ1-2
cdr3_aa: CASSLFQKVAPGYTF
cdr3_nt: TGTGCCAGCAGCTTGTTTCAAAAAGTTGCGCCTGGCTACACCTTC

d_call: TRBD2
v_call: TRBV5-1
clone_size: -
j_call: TRBJ2-1
cdr3_aa: CASSLAMGGFYNEQFF
cdr3_nt: TGCGCCAGCAGCTTGGCCATGGGGGGGTTCTACAATGAGCAGTTCTTC

d_call: TRBD1
v_call: TRBV5-6
clone_size: -
j_call: TRBJ2-6
cdr3_aa: CASSPRDSRSGANVLTF
cdr3_nt: TGTGCCAGCAGCCCAAGGGACAGTCGCTCTGGGGCCAACGTCCTGACTTTC

d_call: -
v_call: TRBV2
clone_size: -
j_call: TRBJ1-1
cdr3_aa: CASSDSDEAFF
cdr3_nt: TGTGCCAGCAGTGACAGCGATGAAGCTTTCTTT

d_call: TRBD1
v_call: TRBV7-3
clone_size: -
j_call: TRBJ2-6
cdr3_aa: CASSLGQRTSSGANVLTF
cdr3_nt: TGTGCCAGCAGCTTGGGACAGCGGACTTCATCTGGGGCCAACGTCCTGACTTTC

d_call: TRBD1
v_call: TRBV27
clone_size: -
j_call: TRBJ2-7
cdr3_aa: CACGGTGAYEQYF
cdr3_nt: TGTGCCTGCGGGGGGACAGGGGCCTACGAGCAGTACTTC

d_call: -
v_call: TRBV2
clone_size: -
j_call: TRBJ1-2
cdr3_aa: CASNGNYGYTF
cdr3_nt: TGTGCCAGCAACGGGAACTATGGCTACACCTTC